This T cell receptor (beta chain) emerged from a study of CD8 T cells in ankylosing spondylitis. This clonotype was counted between two and nine times. Its specificity is unknown. General study points: Earlier work had already found some motif variants in reactive arthritis synovial fluid and blood. The study identified a TCR beta motif of under 10 highly homologous variants that appeared characteristic of ankylosing spondylitis blood. Reportedly, significant enrichment of disease-linked clones occurred in matched ankylosing spondylitis synovial fluid.

TCRdb re-called the 5' RACE reads with MiXCR, one entry per CDR3 protein. Among around 22,000 distinct CDR3 sequences listed, 10% to 15% were seen once. Source material: blood. This TCR was recovered from a male donor with ankylosing spondylitis or in good health (not recorded which).

CDR3 in amino acids: CASSRREQETQYF. DNA for the CDR3: TGCGCCAGCAGCCGGCGGGAGCAAGAGACCCAGTACTTC. This chain connects TRBV4-3 to TRBJ2-5; 7 positions agree with TRBD2. Trimming at V came to 4 bases and at J to 2 bases, leaving 1 base not matched to a gene. The CDR3 has 13 residues. The germline V gene has CDR1 LGHNA and CDR2 YSLEER.